The 24 T cell receptor beta chains in this list originate from one sample, sequenced in a study of T and B cells in COVID-19 patients. TRB rearrangements were amplified by multiplex PCR with BIOMED2 TRB-A/B primers. TCRdb called the multiplex PCR reads again in MiXCR, with one record for every CDR3 protein. The table has 5,500 to 7,000 distinct CDR3 sequences, about 28% seen once. TRB was amplified from around 250-460 ng of blood genomic DNA. Sequencing input: blood. The receptor source for this set is a human donor with active COVID-19. The donor label of this sample is uncertain.

This clonotype was seen a handful of times. The chain uses TRBV27 and TRBJ1-2; 7 nucleotides align to TRBD1. The CDR3 is 13 residues long. From germline, CDR1 is MNHEY and CDR2 SMNVEV (reference sequence). With V trimmed by 4 bases and J by 4 bases, 3 bases remained unmatched. This chain's CDR3 is CASSSNRGYGYTF. DNA for the CDR3: TGTGCCAGCAGTTCGAACAGGGGCTATGGCTACACCTTC.

The chain uses TRBV10-3 and TRBJ1-2, with 9 bases that match TRBD1. The CDR3 totals 13 residues. Germline values: CDR1 ENHRY, CDR2 SYGVKD. J gave up 3 bases and V 6 bases, and 2 bases lay outside the gene matches. The CDR3, as DNA: TGTGCCATCAGCCGACAGGGGGACTATGGCTACACCTTC. Translated: CAISRQGDYGYTF.

In this sample, this clonotype turned up a few times. The chain is built from TRBV6-2 or TRBV6-3 and TRBJ2-1, with no clear D. V lost 2 bases to trimming and J lost 0 bases, with 8 bases between them. CDR1 MNHEY and CDR2 SVGEGT come from the germline V gene. This CDR3 spans 15 amino acids. This CDR3 reads CASSYRASSYNEQFF. CDR3 DNA sequence: TGTGCCAGCAGTTACCGGGCTAGCTCCTACAATGAGCAGTTCTTC.

This clonotype was observed a handful of times. One end of the junction does not line up with germline, which may come from a read error. The chain carries TRBV6-5 and TRBJ1-1; the match to TRBD1 covers 8 bases. CDR3 length: 14 amino acids. In germline, CDR1 is MNHEY, CDR2 SVGAGI. CDR3 DNA: TGTGCTAGCAGTTACCAGGGGGCGGCTATCGAAGCTTTCTTT. It codes for CASSYQGAAIEAFF.

The chain is built from TRBV10-3 and TRBJ2-7; 10 bases match TRBD2. The germline V gene encodes CDR1 ENHRY and CDR2 SYGVKD. With V trimmed by 6 bases and J by 4 bases, 6 bases remained unmatched. There are 14 residues in the CDR3. In DNA, the CDR3 is TGTGCCATCAGGTCGGCGACTAGCGGGTACGAGCAGTACTTC. It is translated as CAIRSATSGYEQYF.

By sample fraction, this clonotype is medium-sized (0.01 to 0.1%). The V gene is TRBV19, the J gene TRBJ2-1; 12 bases are a match to TRBD2. V shed 3 bases, J shed 3 bases, and the junction held 3 bases outside the gene matches. The germline CDR1 and CDR2 sequences are LNHDA and SQIVND (reference sequence). The CDR3 contains 16 residues. DNA for the CDR3: TGTGCCAGTAGTATGAGGACTAGCGGGAACTACAATGAGCAGTTCTTC. It is translated as CASSMRTSGNYNEQFF.

This clonotype is medium-sized within its sample. The chain joins TRBV5-4 to TRBJ2-7, with D unclear. V lost 4 bases, J lost 3 bases, and 11 bases lay in between. CDR3 length: 13 residues. The germline V gene encodes CDR1 SGHNT and CDR2 YYREEE (reference sequence). CDR3 amino acids: CASSPERNYEQYF. CDR3 nucleotides: TGTGCCAGCAGCCCCGAGAGAAACTACGAGCAGTACTTC.

This chain uses TRBV19 with TRBJ1-5, with 10 bases aligning to TRBD1. CDR1 LNHDA and CDR2 SQIVND come from the germline V gene (reference sequence). CDR3 length: 14 amino acids. V dropped 5 bases and J dropped 7; count of bases not matched to a gene: 5. This chain's CDR3 is CASSLDRGWQPQHF. The CDR3 DNA reads TGTGCCAGTAGTCTGGACAGGGGGTGGCAGCCCCAGCATTTT.

This clonotype is judged medium-sized. The chain couples TRBV6-5 to TRBJ2-1, with D unclear. In germline, CDR1 is MNHEY, CDR2 SVGAGI. The CDR3 is made up of 15 amino acids. The germline V and J ends were trimmed by 2 bases and 4 bases, with 12 bases remaining between them. The CDR3 DNA follows: TGTGCCAGCAGTTACGACGGCCTAGGGTACAATGAGCAGTTCTTC. Translating it yields CASSYDGLGYNEQFF.

In its sample, this clonotype ranks as medium-sized. The chain carries TRBV6-5 and TRBJ1-4; 9 bases fit TRBD1. Germline-derived CDR1 and CDR2 are MNHEY and SVGAGI. Trimming took 6 bases from V and 7 from J; bases not matched to a gene: 6. The CDR3 runs 14 residues. CDR3 residues: CASRSGTGIEKLFF. CDR3 nucleotides: TGTGCCAGCAGGTCCGGGACAGGGATTGAAAAACTGTTTTTT.

This clonotype is classed as large. The chain is built from TRBV19 and TRBJ2-3; D not certain. This CDR3 region has 13 residues. V shed 2 bases and J shed 4 bases, with 7 bases lying between them. Germline values: CDR1 LNHDA, CDR2 SQIVND (reference sequence). The CDR3 sequence is CASSIRQADTQYF. CDR3 coding DNA: TGTGCCAGTAGTATACGGCAGGCAGATACGCAGTATTTT.

The V gene is TRBV6-2 or TRBV6-3, the J gene TRBJ2-1; D possibly corresponds to TRBD2 (6 bases). The CDR3 contains 16 residues. The germline V gene has CDR1 MNHEY and CDR2 SVGEGT. Trimming cost V 5 bases and J 0 bases, with 14 bases left between them. The chain's CDR3 is CASSGGTGFSYNEQFF. The DNA of the CDR3 is TGTGCCAGCAGTGGGGGGACTGGATTCTCCTACAATGAGCAGTTCTTC.

By sample share, this clonotype is medium-sized (0.01 to 0.1%). Written as DNA, the CDR3 is TGTGCCTCGGGGACTAGCGGGGGGTCACTGAGCTCCTACAATGAGCAGTTCTTC. Its translation is CASGTSGGSLSSYNEQFF. V is TRBV19 and J is TRBJ2-1; 15 bases agree with TRBD2. V lost 11 bases to trimming and J lost 0 bases; unmatched junction nucleotides: 11. This CDR3 has 18 residues. CDR1 is LNHDA, CDR2 SQIVND, per germline (reference sequence).

J is TRBJ2-5 and V is TRBV7-2, with 7 positions matching TRBD2. This CDR3 has 14 residues. V shed 4 bases and J 2 bases; nucleotides not matched to a gene: 4. The V gene's germline CDR1 is SGHTA and CDR2 FQGNSA. The CDR3 nucleotides are TGTGCCAGCAGCTCCACTAGCGCGCAAGAGACCCAGTACTTC. Amino acid sequence: CASSSTSAQETQYF.

This clonotype is medium-sized in the sample. The J gene is TRBJ1-1, the V gene TRBV19, with D tentatively TRBD1 (6 bases). V gave up 3 bases and J gave up 5 bases, with 10 bases separating them. There are 13 residues in the CDR3. Per germline, CDR1 LNHDA and CDR2 SQIVND (reference sequence). In DNA, the CDR3 is TGTGCCAGTAGTATGCAGGGGCGGACTGAAGCTTTCTTT. Amino acids: CASSMQGRTEAFF. Combining the CDR3 with reference TRBV19 and TRBJ1-1 gives the whole variable domain DGGITQSPKYLFRKEGQNVTLSCEQNLNHDAMYWYRQDPGQGLRLIYYSQIVNDFQKGDIAEGYSVSREKKESFPLTVTSAQKNPTAFYLCASSMQGRTEAFFGQGTRLTVV.

In its sample, this clonotype ranks as medium-sized. This rearrangement joins TRBV19 to TRBJ1-5, with D maybe TRBD1 (6 bases). Trimming removed 3 bases from V and 2 bases from J, with 11 bases in between. CDR1 and CDR2 (germline): LNHDA, SQIVND (reference sequence). CDR3 length: 15 amino acids. The CDR3 here is CASSMGGAGNQPQHF. CDR3 sequence (DNA): TGTGCCAGTAGTATGGGGGGGGCGGGCAATCAGCCCCAGCATTTT.

Relative to its sample, this clonotype is medium-sized. The chain carries TRBV19 and TRBJ1-5, with D perhaps matching TRBD1 (5 bases). From germline, CDR1 is LNHDA and CDR2 SQIVND (reference sequence). Trimming removed 5 bases at V and 3 bases at J, with 17 bases between. This CDR3 region has 16 residues. In DNA form, the CDR3 reads TGTGCCAGTAGTGTAACCCGGGACGGCAACAATCAGCCCCAGCATTTT. The encoded protein is CASSVTRDGNNQPQHF.

There are a few counts of this clonotype. The gene calls are TRBV10-3 and TRBJ1-1; no clear D gene. The CDR3 is 12 amino acids. Germline values: CDR1 ENHRY, CDR2 SYGVKD. The V end was cut by 4 bases, the J end by 8 bases, with 11 bases between. The CDR3 sequence is CAISGPVGEAFF. The CDR3 DNA follows: TGTGCCATCAGTGGACCGGTTGGAGAAGCTTTCTTT.

This chain links TRBV7-4 with TRBJ1-3; no firm D call. Trimming removed 4 bases from V and 0 bases from J, with 13 bases in between. Germline CDR1 is SGHVT and CDR2 is SQSDAQ. CDR3 length equals 16 residues. CDR3 residues: CASSSPQVGSGNTIYF. CDR3 nucleotides: TGTGCCAGCAGCTCACCTCAGGTGGGCTCTGGAAACACCATATATTTT.

J is TRBJ1-1 and V is TRBV19; D unclear. The CDR3 is made up of 11 amino acids. Germline CDR1 LNHDA, CDR2 SQIVND (reference sequence). V was trimmed by 8 bases and J by 7 bases, leaving 11 bases between them. Here the CDR3 reads CASSKGSEAFF. DNA of the CDR3: TGTGCCAGTTCAAAAGGTAGTGAAGCTTTCTTT.

This sequence joins TRBV4-3 and TRBJ1-2; D is undetermined. The V gene's germline CDR1 is LGHNA and CDR2 YSLEER. Trimming took 1 base from V and 6 from J, leaving 21 bases between them. The CDR3 consists of 17 residues. This CDR3 reads CASSQVQAGRVGNGYTF. In DNA form, the CDR3 reads TGCGCCAGCAGCCAAGTCCAGGCGGGGAGGGTAGGGAATGGCTACACCTTC.

The gene calls are TRBV18 and TRBJ2-5; D perhaps matches TRBD1 (6 bases). This CDR3 is built from 16 residues. Germline assignment: CDR1 KGHSH and CDR2 LQKENI. V dropped 0 bases and J dropped 5 bases, with 16 bases sitting between them. The CDR3 DNA sequence: TGTGCCAGCTCACCACCACAAGCAACAGGGCGGGAGACCCAGTACTTC. Translation gives CASSPPQATGRETQYF.

The rearrangement links TRBV6-5 to TRBJ1-2, with 9 bases fitting TRBD1. V trimming: 8 bases; J trimming: 4 bases; junction bases outside the gene matches: 8. This CDR3 has 14 amino acids. Per germline, CDR1 MNHEY and CDR2 SVGAGI. The CDR3 coding sequence is TGTGCCAGCCGTCACCGGGACAGGGCCTATGGCTACACCTTC. It specifies CASRHRDRAYGYTF.

The rearrangement joins TRBV10-3 to TRBJ2-7; 8 nucleotides agree with TRBD2. In germline, CDR1 is ENHRY, CDR2 SYGVKD. The trim removed 7 bases at V and 1 base at J, leaving 3 bases unmatched. The CDR3 length is 13 residues. CDR3 amino acids: CAIMSGGSYEQYF. CDR3 in DNA: TGTGCCATCATGAGCGGGGGATCCTACGAGCAGTACTTC.